The rows below give T cell receptor beta chains drawn from one sample of a study of T cell therapy after organ transplantation. Generated by immunoSEQ multiplex PCR, the TCRdb table keeps only in-frame clones and is missing some. The table lists over 1,500 clones, around four fifths of them singletons, with roughly 20% in the top ten. These receptors lack a known antigen. The starting material was CD8+ T cells from blood, obtained before autologous CMV-specific T cell therapy. The receptor source for this set is a human patient who had received a solid organ transplant and had CMV disease. CDR3s include the opening cysteine and the closing phenylalanine or tryptophan. A row's size may be missing; if present it is once, few, many or a size class.

once	TRBV11-2	TRBJ1-1	CASSLVGLAGGTEAFF
-	TRBV7-9	TRBJ2-7	CASSSSYRVSYEQYF
-	TRBV18	TRBJ1-4	CASSLWGTGGSGNEKLFF
-	TRBV27	TRBJ2-7	CASSLRLAVPYEQYF
few	TRBV6-6	TRBJ1-5	CASSPWDSLSNQPQHF
-	TRBV28	TRBJ2-3	CASRLAVPSTDTQYF
-	TRBV9	TRBJ2-1	CASSVSSKLAAYEQFF
-	TRBV9	TRBJ2-2	CASSVEERENTGELFF
-	TRBV28	TRBJ2-5	CASRPTGGADQETQYF
-	TRBV11-1	TRBJ2-4	CASSSSPGGIQYF
-	TRBV5-4	TRBJ1-1	CASSQGQGTEAFF
-	TRBV9	TRBJ1-4	CASSVGTGGGKLFF
-	TRBV19	TRBJ1-1	CASSINGQGRRNTEAFF
-	TRBV5-1	-	CASSLTGNTYEQYF